The source of this TCR beta chain is a study of brain T cells in children with intractable seizures. CDR3 length: 13 residues. Germline CDR1 is ENHRY and CDR2 is SYGVKD. V was clipped by 6 bases and J by 4 bases, with 12 bases between them. Time point noted: blood from clinic visit 5 months post-surgery; TSC patient then seizure free. Only cases whose brain tissue showed the highest T cell transcript signatures were sequenced. Patients received at least one anti-epileptic drug before surgery. The assay was immunoSEQ multiplex PCR, and TCRdb's table has in-frame clones only and misses some. This table has hundreds of thousands of clones, about 93% appearing once.

This receptor was identified in a boy younger than two with tuberous sclerosis and intractable seizures. The sample consisted of peripheral blood, taken 5 to 6 months after surgery. The chain has TRBV10-3 and TRBJ1-1; D gene uncertain. The CDR3 reads CAIREAGSTEAFF. DNA of the CDR3: TGTGCCATCAGGGAGGCCGGGTCCACTGAAGCTTTCTTT.